The rows below give T cell receptor beta chains drawn from one sample of a study of T cell responses to AZD1222 COVID-19 vaccine. Here immunoSEQ multiplex PCR was the method, and the copy in TCRdb shows in-frame clones only, minus some. Of about 110,000 clones in the sample, about 82% were seen once. Sequencing was performed on peripheral blood, taken on day 0 of AZD1222 vaccination. The receptors shown here come from an adult in good health. Each CDR3 is given with its conserved first and last residue. A D gene is named only where the DNA matches it firmly. Clone sizes are given selectively: once, few, many, or a class where the clone is expanded.

>TRBJ2-6|NA|NA|TRBV6-6
TGTGCCATCCGGGGGCCGGGGGCCAACGTCCTGACTTTC
CAIRGPGANVLTF
>TRBJ2-2|TRBD1|NA|TRBV6-5
TGTGCCAGCAGTCCGGGACAGGTTATGTTTTTT
CASSPGQVMFF
>TRBJ2-1|TRBD2|NA|TRBV7-6
TGTGCCAGCAGCTTAGGTGGGACTACTGATATTCTTGAGCAGTTCTTC
CASSLGGTTDILEQFF
>TRBJ1-1|NA|NA|TRBV5-1
TGCGCCAGCAGCTTGGGGGCAGGGGCGAACACTGAAGCTTTCTTT
CASSLGAGANTEAFF
>TRBJ1-1|NA|few|TRBV6-4
TGTGCCAGCAGTGACGTGGCAGGGAGAAACACTGAAGCTTTCTTT
CASSDVAGRNTEAFF
>TRBJ1-2|NA|NA|TRBV19
TGTGCCAGTAGGCATGGACCTGACTATGGCTACACCTTC
CASRHGPDYGYTF
>TRBJ2-2|TRBD1|few|TRBV5-1
TGCGCCAGCAGCATTCGGGACAGCAATCCCGGGGAGCTGTTTTTT
CASSIRDSNPGELFF
>TRBJ2-5|NA|NA|TRBV7-9
TGTGCCAGCAGCTCATCAGAAGAGACCCAGTACTTC
CASSSSEETQYF
>TRBJ1-5|NA|NA|TRBV27
TGTGCCAGCAGTTTACCGGGACGGCTTCTAATACCCCACAAAGTTTTGGGCAATCAGCCCCAGCATTTT
CASSLPGRLLIPHKVLGNQPQHF
>TRBJ2-3|TRBD2|NA|TRBV14
TGTGCCAGCAGCCAAGGCGGGAGGGGCCTAGCCAAAGCGGGGGTCGATACGCAGTATTTT
CASSQGGRGLAKAGVDTQYF
>TRBJ1-5|NA|NA|TRBV7-2
TGTGCCAGCAGCTTAGCGGCGACTAGCAATCAGCCCCAGCATTTT
CASSLAATSNQPQHF
>TRBJ2-3|NA|NA|TRBV30
TGTGCCTGGAGTGTATACGGCCTGGGGGCAGATACGCAGTATTTT
CAWSVYGLGADTQYF
>TRBJ1-5|NA|NA|TRBV6-5
TGTGCCAGCAGTTACGAGAACGCGGCAAATCAGCCCCAGCATTTT
CASSYENAANQPQHF
>TRBJ2-7|NA|NA|TRBV25-1
TGTGCCAGCAGTGAATCGGGGGGCCCGACCTACGAGCAGTACTTC
CASSESGGPTYEQYF
>TRBJ1-6|NA|NA|TRBV28
TGTGCCAGCACTTGGCGGACACCGAATAATTCACCCCTCCACTTT
CASTWRTPNNSPLHF
>TRBJ2-1|NA|NA|TRBV27
TGTGCCAGCAGTTTAGGCGACTTCAGATACAATGAGCAGTTCTTC
CASSLGDFRYNEQFF
>TRBJ1-1|NA|NA|TRBV27
TGTGCCAGCAGTTTGCTGGGGGAAGGAGGGACTGAAGCTTTCTTT
CASSLLGEGGTEAFF
>TRBJ1-2|NA|NA|TRBV19
TGTGCCAGTACTAAAACGTCGACCGATAACTATGGCTACACCTTC
CASTKTSTDNYGYTF
>TRBJ1-1|NA|NA|TRBV7-9
TGTGCCAGCAGCTTTGAAGGGACTGAAGCTTTCTTT
CASSFEGTEAFF
>TRBJ1-6|TRBD1|NA|TRBV30
TGTGCCTGGAGTGTTTTAGCCGGGACAGGGAACTCACCCCTCCACTTT
CAWSVLAGTGNSPLHF
>TRBJ1-5|NA|NA|TRBV3-1/TRBV3-2
TGTGCCAGCAGCCAAGACGGAGGTAACAATCAGCCCCAGCATTTT
CASSQDGGNNQPQHF
>TRBJ1-5|NA|NA|TRBV5-8
TGTGCCAGCAGCTCCGGGTTTGGGTTTAGCAATCAGCCCCAGCATTTT
CASSSGFGFSNQPQHF
>TRBJ1-2|NA|NA|TRBV10-3
TGTGCCATCAGTGGCGGGAGGGATGGCTACACCTTC
CAISGGRDGYTF
>TRBJ1-6|NA|NA|TRBV6-1
TGTGCCAGCAGTGAAGCAGGGAGAACACCCCTCCACTTT
CASSEAGRTPLHF
>TRBJ1-2|NA|NA|TRBV3-1/TRBV3-2
TGTGCCAGCAGCCAAGATTGGGCGACAGTGACTGGCTACACCTTC
CASSQDWATVTGYTF
>TRBJ2-3|TRBD2|once|TRBV2
TGTGCCAGCAGCACACCATTAGCGGGGGGGCACAGCACAGATACGCAGTATTTT
CASSTPLAGGHSTDTQYF
>TRBJ1-4|TRBD1|NA|TRBV5-6
TGTGCCAGCAGCGTGGACAGGTTAACTGAAAAACTGTTTTTT
CASSVDRLTEKLFF
>TRBJ2-7|TRBD2|NA|TRBV4-1
TGCGCCAGCAGCTTTCTCGGGGGGGCCGGCGAGCAGTACTTC
CASSFLGGAGEQYF
>TRBJ2-2|NA|NA|TRBV19
TGTGCCAGTAGTCGGAACGGCGGGGAGCTGTTTTTT
CASSRNGGELFF
>TRBJ1-6|NA|NA|TRBV28
TGTGCCAGCAGTCCGCCGGGGAGCTCCTATAATTCACCCCTCCACTTT
CASSPPGSSYNSPLHF
>TRBJ2-5|TRBD2|NA|TRBV7-3
TGTGCCAGCAGCGCGGGACTAGCGGGGCAACAAGAGACCCAGTACTTC
CASSAGLAGQQETQYF
>TRBJ1-1|NA|NA|TRBV7-5
TGTGTCAGAAGCTTAGCGCTCACAGCTGAAGCTTTCTTT
CVRSLALTAEAFF
>TRBJ1-1|NA|NA|TRBV10-3
TGTGCCATCAGCTGGGGGGGGAGGAACACTGAAGCTTTCTTT
CAISWGGRNTEAFF
>TRBJ2-1|NA|NA|TRBV11-2
TGTGCCAGCAGCTTAGTTTCTAGGGGTTCGACCAATGAGCAGTTCTTC
CASSLVSRGSTNEQFF
>TRBJ2-1|NA|NA|TRBV28
TGTGCCAGCACCTTAGAGGGGTCCCCTTGGTCTTACAATGAGCAGTTCTTC
CASTLEGSPWSYNEQFF
>TRBJ2-2|NA|once|TRBV6-2/TRBV6-3
TGTGCCAGCAGCCCGGGCCACGCGAACACCGGGGAGCTGTTTTTT
CASSPGHANTGELFF
>TRBJ1-1|NA|NA|TRBV11-3
TGTGCCAGCAGCTTTACGCAGGTGGCTGAAGCTTTCTTT
CASSFTQVAEAFF
>TRBJ1-5|TRBD1|NA|TRBV15
TGTGCCACCAGCAGAGGAGACAGGGGATTCGATCAGCCCCAGCATTTT
CATSRGDRGFDQPQHF
>TRBJ2-1|TRBD1|NA|TRBV7-9
TGTGCCAGCAGCTCGCGGACAGGGGGCTCCTACAATGAGCAGTTCTTC
CASSSRTGGSYNEQFF
>TRBJ1-2|NA|NA|TRBV6-4
TGTGCCAGCAGTGACTTCGGAGGGACCTATGGCTACACCTTC
CASSDFGGTYGYTF
>TRBJ2-2|TRBD2|NA|TRBV7-9
TGTGCCAGCAGCTCATCACCCCGGGGGGGTTCGAACACCGGGGAGCTGTTTTTT
CASSSSPRGGSNTGELFF
>TRBJ1-2|NA|NA|TRBV28
TGTGCCAGCAGTCCGCCCCACAGGGATGGCTACACCTTC
CASSPPHRDGYTF
>TRBJ2-7|TRBD2|NA|TRBV5-4
TGTGCCAGCAGCTTGGGGACTAGCGGAACCTACGAGCAGTACTTC
CASSLGTSGTYEQYF
>TRBJ2-7|TRBD2|once|TRBV5-1
TGCGCCAGCAGGCCCCTAGCGGGGGCCTCCTACGAGCAGTACTTC
CASRPLAGASYEQYF
>TRBJ1-1|NA|NA|TRBV3-1/TRBV3-2
TGTGCCAGCAGCCGTCCGTTCGGGGGGCCTGAAGCTTTCTTT
CASSRPFGGPEAFF
>TRBJ2-7|NA|NA|TRBV10-1
TGCGCCAGCAGCCCGGAGGGTTGGGTATACGAGCAGTACTTC
CASSPEGWVYEQYF
>TRBJ2-1|NA|NA|TRBV30
TGTGCCTGGAGTGTATCCAGGCTGAACAATGAGCAGTTCTTC
CAWSVSRLNNEQFF